This entry lists 8 T cell receptor beta chains sequenced from one sample in a study of blood T cells in healthy people across ages. Combining a sample-barcoded 5' primer with a J-beta primer mix, a second PCR ran for roughly 7 to 11 cycles. Each CDR3 protein is one row after TCRdb ran MiXCR on the 5' RACE reads. The sample records over a million distinct CDR3 sequences, roughly 40% being singletons. The material sequenced was blood. The receptors originated from a woman younger than 35 in good health.

This clonotype has a single count. J is TRBJ2-1 and V is TRBV7-9, with D perhaps given as TRBD1 or TRBD2 (5 bases each). Germline CDR1 SEHNR, CDR2 FQNEAQ (reference sequence). Trimming removed 6 bases from V and 8 bases from J, with 11 bases in between. The CDR3 is 12 amino acids. Here the CDR3 reads CASSRDGYEQFF. The CDR3 coding sequence is TGTGCCAGCAGTCGGGACGGGTATGAGCAGTTCTTC. The full variable domain, its missing parts supplied by reference TRBV7-9 and TRBJ2-1, is DTGVSQNPRHKITKRGQNVTFRCDPISEHNRLYWYRQTLGQGPEFLTYFQNEAQLEKSRLLSDRFSAERPKGSFSTLEIQRTEQGDSAMYLCASSRDGYEQFFGPGTRLTVL.

The gene calls are TRBV7-9 and TRBJ1-2; 7 bases align to TRBD1. This CDR3 contains 20 residues. CDR1 and CDR2 from the germline V gene are SEHNR and FQNEAQ (reference sequence). Losses at the gene ends were 5 bases for V and 7 bases for J; bases not matched to a gene: 28. CDR3: CASSRFDWATGNATGFGYTF. DNA for the CDR3: TGTGCCAGCAGCCGTTTCGATTGGGCGACAGGGAATGCTACCGGATTTGGCTACACCTTC.

This clonotype was seen more than once but under ten times. This chain uses TRBV6-1 with TRBJ1-2; no clear D. The V end lost 2 bases, the J end lost 4 bases, and 17 bases lay between the germline ends. There are 16 residues in the CDR3. Per the germline V gene, CDR1 is MNHNS and CDR2 is SASEGT. The CDR3 sequence is CASSEWKGVKAYGYTF. For the CDR3, the DNA is TGTGCCAGCAGTGAATGGAAGGGAGTAAAGGCCTATGGCTACACCTTC.

This clonotype was counted only a few times. The chain employs TRBV6-4 and TRBJ2-1; 9 bases are shared with TRBD2. This CDR3 spans 14 amino acids. Germline-derived CDR1 and CDR2 are MRHNA and SNTAGT. The V gene end was trimmed by 3 bases and the J gene end by 7 bases; junction bases not matched to a gene: 4. In DNA form, the CDR3 reads TGTGCCAGCAGTGAGGCGGGGGGGCAAAATGAGCAGTTCTTC. This gives the protein CASSEAGGQNEQFF.

The rearrangement uses TRBV7-2 and TRBJ2-1, with 8 bases fitting TRBD1. The J segment lost 4 bases and the V segment lost 1 base, leaving 6 bases of the junction unmatched. The germline V gene has CDR1 SGHTA and CDR2 FQGNSA. This CDR3 contains 16 residues. The CDR3 loop reads CASSLGRGRSYNEQFF. CDR3 nucleotide sequence: TGTGCCAGCAGCTTAGGCAGGGGGCGCTCATACAATGAGCAGTTCTTC.

The chain employs TRBV2 and TRBJ1-4, with 9 bases fitting TRBD1. The CDR3 totals 14 residues. The trim removed 6 bases at V and 8 bases at J, leaving 7 bases unmatched. Per germline, CDR1 SNHLY and CDR2 FYNNEI. CDR3 nucleotide sequence: TGTGCCAGCAGAGTACAGGGGGCAGGGGAAAAACTGTTTTTT. Translation gives CASRVQGAGEKLFF.

A few counts support this clonotype. This chain connects TRBV5-1 to TRBJ2-1, with 8 bases aligning to TRBD1. J was trimmed by 3 bases and V by 2 bases; bases with no gene match: 7. The CDR3 extends over 16 amino acids. The germline V gene has CDR1 SGHRS and CDR2 YFSETQ. The CDR3 sequence: CASSLAGTGVYNEQFF. The CDR3 DNA follows: TGCGCCAGCAGCTTAGCCGGGACAGGAGTCTACAATGAGCAGTTCTTC.

This clonotype was detected ten times or more. A much larger clone lies a single base off, so this may be a read error. The gene calls are TRBV10-3 and TRBJ2-5, with a weak D call TRBD1 (5 bases). CDR1 is ENHRY and CDR2 is SYGVKD in the germline V gene. The CDR3 runs to 14 residues. V lost 1 base, J lost 1 base, and 7 bases lay in between. The chain's CDR3 is CAISECGAQETQYF. Written as DNA, the CDR3 is TGTGCCATCAGTGAGTGTGGGGCCCAAGAGACCCAGTACTTC.